The 16 T cell receptor beta chains in this list originate from one sample, sequenced in a study of blood T cell repertoires in COVID-19. TCRdb's copy holds only in-frame clones and misses some; the assay was immunoSEQ multiplex PCR. The table has about 33,000 clones, around 83% seen once; the top ten hold 13%. The specimen was peripheral blood. The receptors were gathered from a human donor in a cohort sampled during active COVID-19.

The chain recombines TRBV3-1 (or the pseudogene TRBV3-2) with TRBJ2-7, with 10 positions matching TRBD1. The CDR3 contains 15 residues. V lost 6 bases, J lost 1 base, and 6 bases stayed unmatched. Germline values: CDR1 LGHDT, CDR2 YNNKEL (reference sequence). The CDR3 loop reads CASRETGQGSYEQYF. The CDR3 coding sequence is TGTGCCAGCAGGGAAACGGGACAGGGGTCCTACGAGCAGTACTTC.

The chain joins TRBV12-5 to TRBJ2-7; maybe TRBD2 (6 bases). Germline V gives CDR1 LGHNT, CDR2 FRNRAP. The CDR3 extends over 14 amino acids. V lost 1 base to trimming and J lost 4 bases, with 11 bases between them. This CDR3 reads CASGLAGVLYEQYF. As DNA, the CDR3 is TGTGCTAGTGGTTTGGCGGGGGTACTTTACGAGCAGTACTTC.

J is TRBJ2-7 and V is TRBV2, with TRBD2 as a possible D gene (5 bases). This CDR3 has 13 residues. V dropped 6 bases and J dropped 3 bases, with 12 bases sitting between them. In germline, CDR1 is SNHLY, CDR2 FYNNEI. The chain's CDR3 is CASSLDSYYEQYF. The CDR3 DNA follows: TGTGCCAGCAGCCTGGACTCCTACTACGAGCAGTACTTC. Using reference TRBV2 and TRBJ2-7 for the parts outside the CDR3, the full variable domain is EPEVTQTPSHQVTQMGQEVILRCVPISNHLYFYWYRQILGQKVEFLVSFYNNEISEKSEIFDDQFSVERPDGSNFTLKIRSTKLEDSAMYFCASSLDSYYEQYFGPGTRLTVT.

V and J are TRBV27 and TRBJ2-3; 12 bases line up with TRBD2. The ends lost 5 bases at V and 3 bases at J; junction bases unmatched: 9. This CDR3 has 17 residues. Germline CDR1 reads MNHEY; CDR2 reads SMNVEV (reference sequence). CDR3: CASSPGLAGWSTDTQYF. For the CDR3, the DNA is TGTGCCAGCAGTCCCGGACTAGCGGGGTGGTCTACAGATACGCAGTATTTT.

The CDR3 here is CASSFTLGGDEKLFF. Here the CDR3 DNA reads TGTGCCAGCAGCTTCACCCTGGGGGGGGATGAAAAACTGTTTTTT. The chain uses TRBV7-9 and TRBJ1-4; tentatively, D is TRBD1 (5 bases). The CDR3 loop spans 15 amino acids. The V gene lost 3 bases and the J gene lost 6 bases, with 14 bases spanning the gap. From germline, CDR1 is SEHNR and CDR2 FQNEAQ (reference sequence).

The CDR3 bases are TGTGCCAGCAGTGAAGCGATGGGGGCCCCATCCGATACGCAGTATTTT. Translation gives CASSEAMGAPSDTQYF. The chain joins TRBV2 to TRBJ2-3, with TRBD1 as a possible D gene (6 bases). The length of the CDR3 is 16 residues. CDR1 and CDR2 from the germline V gene are SNHLY and FYNNEI. The germline V and J ends were trimmed by 0 bases and 6 bases, with 16 bases remaining between them.

This clone was detected only once. CDR3 in DNA: TGCGCCAGCAGCTTGCGAACCCGACAGACGAAGGTACCCTATGGCTACACCTTC. This codes for CASSLRTRQTKVPYGYTF. The chain carries TRBV4-1 and TRBJ1-2, with D possibly TRBD1 on 5 matching bases. Germline V CDR1 and CDR2: MGHRA, YSYEKL. CDR3 length: 18 residues. The V gene lost 5 bases and the J gene lost 4 bases, with 26 bases spanning the gap.

The rearrangement links TRBV5-6 to TRBJ1-6; TRBD1 matches at 7 bases. The junction had 7 bases not matched to a gene; V was cut back by 4 bases and J by 0 bases. CDR3 size: 17 residues. The germline V gene has CDR1 SGHDT and CDR2 YYEEEE. CDR3 nucleotides: TGTGCCAGCAGCCCCCCAGGGGGACTCTCCTATAATTCACCCCTCCACTTT. This codes for CASSPPGGLSYNSPLHF. Combining the CDR3 with reference TRBV5-6 and TRBJ1-6 gives the whole variable domain DAGVTQSPTHLIKTRGQQVTLRCSPKSGHDTVSWYQQALGQGPQFIFQYYEEEERQRGNFPDRFSGHQFPNYSSELNVNALLLGDSALYLCASSPPGGLSYNSPLHFGNGTRLTVT.

The chain joins TRBV5-1 to TRBJ2-7, with D perhaps matching TRBD2 (7 bases). Trimming left V 4 bases short and J 0 bases short, with 20 bases between. Germline V lookup: CDR1 SGHRS, CDR2 YFSETQ. The CDR3 extends over 17 amino acids. CDR3 sequence (DNA): TGCGCCAGCAGCGGGGGGGACAATTACAGGGTCTCCTACGAGCAGTACTTC. Translating it yields CASSGGDNYRVSYEQYF.

In regard to this clone: Other DNA sequences within the sample encode an identical CDR3. The chain couples TRBV18 to TRBJ1-1; TRBD1 matches 9 bases. The CDR3 runs 14 residues. With V trimmed by 3 bases and J by 5 bases, 4 bases remained unmatched. Germline V gene lookup returns CDR1 KGHSH and CDR2 LQKENI. The CDR3 DNA reads TGTGCCAGCTCACCGGGACAGGGTAGGACTGAAGCTTTCTTT. Amino acid sequence: CASSPGQGRTEAFF.

The gene calls are TRBV19 and TRBJ2-6, with D tentatively TRBD2 (5 bases). Trimming pared 5 bases from V and 0 bases from J, leaving 11 bases between. Germline values: CDR1 LNHDA, CDR2 SQIVND (reference sequence). The CDR3 contains 16 residues. In DNA form, the CDR3 reads TGTGCCAGTAGTTCGGACGGGAACTCTGGGGCCAACGTCCTGACTTTC. It codes for CASSSDGNSGANVLTF.

This chain connects TRBV7-9 to TRBJ1-3; no firm D call. With 3 bases removed from V and 4 bases from J, the gap between germline ends came to 10 bases. CDR3 length equals 14 residues. Germline V lookup: CDR1 SEHNR, CDR2 FQNEAQ (reference sequence). CDR3 in amino acids: CASSLGRLGNTIYF. For the CDR3, the DNA is TGTGCCAGCAGCTTGGGGAGACTCGGAAACACCATATATTTT. Filled out from reference TRBV7-9 and TRBJ1-3, the complete variable domain reads DTGVSQNPRHKITKRGQNVTFRCDPISEHNRLYWYRQTLGQGPEFLTYFQNEAQLEKSRLLSDRFSAERPKGSFSTLEIQRTEQGDSAMYLCASSLGRLGNTIYFGEGSWLTVV.

The chain recombines TRBV18 with TRBJ2-5, with a tentative D call TRBD2 (5 bases). CDR1 and CDR2 from the germline V gene are KGHSH and LQKENI. The CDR3 runs to 15 residues. V was pared by 6 bases and J by 5 bases, with 19 bases between. The CDR3 region is CASSSGPSPGETQYF. The CDR3 DNA reads TGTGCCAGCTCTTCCGGGCCTTCCCCGGGGGAGACCCAGTACTTC.

This clone was observed once. The CDR3 is CASSTLTSGGARELFF. The CDR3 DNA reads TGCGCCAGCAGCACGCTGACTAGCGGGGGGGCGCGGGAGCTGTTTTTT. The chain links TRBV5-1 to TRBJ2-2; 14 bases match TRBD2. The V segment lost 4 bases and the J segment 9 bases; nucleotides outside the gene matches: 8. The CDR3 spans 16 residues. Germline loops: CDR1 SGHRS, CDR2 YFSETQ.

J is TRBJ1-1 and V is TRBV3-1 (or the pseudogene TRBV3-2), with TRBD1 matching over 8 bases. Germline CDR1 reads LGHDT; CDR2 reads YNNKEL (reference sequence). V shed 4 bases, J shed 4 bases, and the junction held 5 bases outside the gene matches. The CDR3 consists of 14 residues. The CDR3 loop reads CASSPGTGITEAFF. In DNA, the CDR3 is TGTGCCAGCAGCCCCGGGACAGGTATCACTGAAGCTTTCTTT.

This chain uses TRBV7-9 with TRBJ1-6; D ambiguous. CDR1 and CDR2 (germline): SEHNR, FQNEAQ (reference sequence). V was trimmed by 1 base and J by 6 bases, leaving 10 bases between them. The CDR3 extends over 15 amino acids. The CDR3: CASSLDEAGNSPLHF. The DNA for the CDR3 is TGTGCCAGCAGCTTAGATGAGGCTGGTAATTCACCCCTCCACTTT.